A selection of T cell receptor beta chains follows, all from one sample in a study of T cell responses to AZD1222 COVID-19 vaccine. Using immunoSEQ multiplex PCR, the repertoire was profiled, and TCRdb retains in-frame clones only, with some absent. The sample contains 75,000 to 85,000 clones, more than 90% of which appear only once. This specimen was peripheral blood, taken on day 0 of AZD1222 vaccination. The origin of the receptors is an adult in good health. Each CDR3 is given with its conserved first and last residue. Fields, in order: clone size, J gene, D gene, V gene, CDR3 protein, CDR3 DNA. The D gene is left open where the match is weak. Expanded clones get a size class; other rows say once, few or many, or leave the size out.

clone size: once; J gene: TRBJ1-1; D gene: -; V gene: TRBV2; CDR3 protein: CASRATGTPEAFF; CDR3 DNA: TGTGCCAGCAGGGCCACTGGGACACCTGAAGCTTTCTTT
clone size: -; J gene: TRBJ2-7; D gene: -; V gene: TRBV7-9; CDR3 protein: CASTDSYYEQYF; CDR3 DNA: TGTGCCAGCACGGACAGCTATTACGAGCAGTACTTC
clone size: -; J gene: TRBJ1-6; D gene: -; V gene: TRBV3-1/TRBV3-2; CDR3 protein: CASSQGGGGRSPLHF; CDR3 DNA: TGTGCCAGCAGCCAAGGAGGCGGGGGGCGTTCACCCCTCCACTTT
clone size: -; J gene: TRBJ1-1; D gene: -; V gene: TRBV4-1; CDR3 protein: CASTRGVNTEAFF; CDR3 DNA: TGCGCCAGCACCCGCGGGGTGAACACTGAAGCTTTCTTT
clone size: -; J gene: TRBJ1-2; D gene: -; V gene: TRBV9; CDR3 protein: CASSVGGRGYGYTF; CDR3 DNA: TGTGCCAGCAGCGTTGGGGGACGAGGCTATGGCTACACCTTC
clone size: few; J gene: TRBJ2-3; D gene: -; V gene: TRBV7-2; CDR3 protein: CASSLLGTTDTQYF; CDR3 DNA: TGTGCCAGCAGCTTACTGGGGACCACAGATACGCAGTATTTT
clone size: -; J gene: TRBJ1-4; D gene: -; V gene: TRBV20-1; CDR3 protein: CSASGPAGTNEKLFF; CDR3 DNA: TGCAGTGCTAGTGGCCCGGCAGGGACGAATGAAAAACTGTTTTTT
clone size: -; J gene: TRBJ2-7; D gene: -; V gene: TRBV6-5; CDR3 protein: CASSSITEYEQYF; CDR3 DNA: TGTGCCAGCAGTTCCATTACAGAGTACGAGCAGTACTTC
clone size: once; J gene: TRBJ1-3; D gene: -; V gene: TRBV6-8; CDR3 protein: CASAKFPGLYF; CDR3 DNA: TGTGCCAGCGCCAAGTTTCCGGGTCTATATTTT
clone size: -; J gene: TRBJ2-1; D gene: TRBD2; V gene: TRBV7-6; CDR3 protein: CASLPGLAGPSSYNEQFF; CDR3 DNA: TGTGCCAGCCTACCGGGACTAGCCGGGCCTAGCTCCTACAATGAGCAGTTCTTC
clone size: once; J gene: TRBJ1-3; D gene: -; V gene: TRBV6-5; CDR3 protein: CAGRRSPGNTIYF; CDR3 DNA: TGTGCCGGCAGGCGAAGTCCTGGAAACACCATATATTTT
clone size: -; J gene: TRBJ1-3; D gene: -; V gene: TRBV10-3; CDR3 protein: CAISDVAMSSGNTIYF; CDR3 DNA: TGTGCCATCAGTGACGTGGCGATGTCCTCTGGAAACACCATATATTTT
clone size: -; J gene: TRBJ1-1; D gene: TRBD1; V gene: TRBV6-5; CDR3 protein: CASRSTGRTEAFF; CDR3 DNA: TGTGCCAGCAGATCGACAGGGAGGACTGAAGCTTTCTTT
clone size: -; J gene: TRBJ1-4; D gene: -; V gene: TRBV9; CDR3 protein: CASSAGQRGTNEKLFF; CDR3 DNA: TGTGCCAGCAGCGCCGGACAACGGGGGACTAATGAAAAACTGTTTTTT
clone size: -; J gene: TRBJ2-5; D gene: TRBD1; V gene: TRBV7-2; CDR3 protein: CASSLQGALSETQYF; CDR3 DNA: TGTGCCAGCAGCTTACAGGGGGCGCTTTCAGAGACCCAGTACTTC
clone size: -; J gene: TRBJ2-7; D gene: -; V gene: TRBV5-4; CDR3 protein: CASSNGQQIGTYEQYF; CDR3 DNA: TGTGCCAGCAGCAACGGACAGCAAATAGGGACCTACGAGCAGTACTTC
clone size: -; J gene: TRBJ2-7; D gene: TRBD2; V gene: TRBV7-2; CDR3 protein: CASSLHASGSYEQYF; CDR3 DNA: TGTGCCAGCAGCTTACACGCTAGCGGGAGTTACGAGCAGTACTTC